Listed below are T cell receptor beta chains from one sample, sequenced in a study of shared clonotypes between healthy human individuals. TCRdb keeps only in-frame clones here, not all; method: immunoSEQ multiplex PCR. The sample includes 1 million to 1.2 million clones, roughly 80% seen only once; the top ten take 0.89%. Material: memory CD4+ T cells from PBMCs. The source of these receptors is a man aged 18 to 29 in good health. Some clones in this sample may be carry-over from other donors' samples. Both conserved end residues are part of each CDR3. Fields, in order: clone size, V gene, J gene, D gene, CDR3 DNA, CDR3 protein. The D gene is left open where the match is weak. Rows give clone size only sometimes, using once, few, many, or a class for an expanded clone.

size: NA
V: TRBV29-1
J: TRBJ1-4
D: NA
DNA: TGCAGCGCTAGCAAGGCAGACCTCACAGAACTGTTTTTT
CDR3: CSASKADLTELFF

size: NA
V: TRBV18
J: TRBJ1-1
D: TRBD1
DNA: TGTGCCAGCTCACGGGGACAGGGTGTTGTGCTCGAAGCTTTCTTT
CDR3: CASSRGQGVVLEAFF

size: NA
V: TRBV4-1
J: TRBJ2-7
D: NA
DNA: TGCGCCAGCAGCCAAGCACCCCACGACGGCTACGAGCAGTACTTC
CDR3: CASSQAPHDGYEQYF

size: NA
V: TRBV5-4
J: TRBJ2-5
D: NA
DNA: TGTGCCAGCAGCAGGGGGGGGGAGACCCAGTACTTC
CDR3: CASSRGGETQYF

size: NA
V: TRBV14
J: TRBJ2-5
D: TRBD1
DNA: TGTGCCAGCAGCTTCAGACGACCGGGACAGGGGGGAGAGACCCAGTACTTC
CDR3: CASSFRRPGQGGETQYF

size: NA
V: TRBV30
J: TRBJ2-7
D: NA
DNA: TGTGCCTGGAGGACGGGCGCGGGAAACTACGAGCAGTACTTC
CDR3: CAWRTGAGNYEQYF

size: NA
V: TRBV7-3
J: TRBJ1-5
D: TRBD1
DNA: TGTGCCAGCAGAAGGGGACAGGGGCCTGAACGGGGCAATCAGCCCCAGCATTTT
CDR3: CASRRGQGPERGNQPQHF

size: NA
V: TRBV28
J: TRBJ2-1
D: TRBD2
DNA: TGTGCCAGCAGTTTCGGGGGAGGGCCGTACAATGAGCAGTTCTTC
CDR3: CASSFGGGPYNEQFF

size: once
V: TRBV5-3
J: TRBJ1-1
D: TRBD1
DNA: TGTGCCAGAAGCCTATTAGACAGGGCGTGGGCTGAAGCTTTCTTT
CDR3: CARSLLDRAWAEAFF

size: few
V: TRBV5-5
J: TRBJ2-7
D: TRBD1
DNA: TGTGCCAGCAGCTTAACAGGGGACGTCGAGCAGTACTTC
CDR3: CASSLTGDVEQYF

size: NA
V: TRBV6-1
J: TRBJ2-7
D: NA
DNA: TGTGCCAGCAGTGCGTACCCGGGACCTACTGTTTACGAGCAGTACTTC
CDR3: CASSAYPGPTVYEQYF

size: NA
V: TRBV21-1
J: TRBJ1-2
D: NA
DNA: TGTGCCAGCAGCAAGTCGGACAGTGGCGGCTACACCTTC
CDR3: CASSKSDSGGYTF

size: NA
V: TRBV7-2
J: TRBJ2-1
D: NA
DNA: TGTGCCAGCAGCTTCGGCATCTACAATGAGCAGTTCTTC
CDR3: CASSFGIYNEQFF

size: once
V: TRBV18
J: TRBJ2-7
D: NA
DNA: TGTGCCAGCTCACCACCGTCGGGGGGCAGCCGTTACGAGCAGTACTTC
CDR3: CASSPPSGGSRYEQYF

size: NA
V: TRBV7-9
J: TRBJ2-7
D: TRBD2
DNA: TGTGCCAGTAGCTTTGACGGGACTACCTACGAGCAGTACTTC
CDR3: CASSFDGTTYEQYF

size: NA
V: TRBV6-4
J: TRBJ2-3
D: TRBD2
DNA: TGTGCCAGCAGTCTTACCCGGACTAGCGCGGGTACAGATACGCAGTATTTT
CDR3: CASSLTRTSAGTDTQYF

size: NA
V: TRBV28
J: TRBJ2-1
D: TRBD2
DNA: TGTGCCAGCAGTTTAAGACTAGCGGGGTACAATGAGCAGTTCTTC
CDR3: CASSLRLAGYNEQFF

size: NA
V: TRBV28
J: TRBJ1-4
D: NA
DNA: TGTGCCAGCACCCTGGGGGGCTTGTATGAAAAACTGTTTTTT
CDR3: CASTLGGLYEKLFF

size: NA
V: TRBV10-3
J: TRBJ1-1
D: TRBD1
DNA: TGTGCCATCAGCTCGGGACAGGGGTATACTGAAGCTTTCTTT
CDR3: CAISSGQGYTEAFF

size: once
V: TRBV27
J: TRBJ1-3
D: NA
DNA: TGTGCCAGCAGTCCCACCCGGGACACCATCTCTGGAAACACCATATATTTT
CDR3: CASSPTRDTISGNTIYF

size: NA
V: TRBV28
J: TRBJ1-4
D: TRBD1
DNA: TGTGCCAGCAGTTCTAACAGGGGGCTGAATGAAAAACTGTTTTTT
CDR3: CASSSNRGLNEKLFF

size: once
V: TRBV4-3
J: TRBJ2-7
D: TRBD2
DNA: TGCGCCAGCAGCCTTGAGATCTCGGGACTAGCGGGAGTAGGGCCCGAGCAGTACTTC
CDR3: CASSLEISGLAGVGPEQYF

size: NA
V: TRBV7-3
J: TRBJ2-1
D: TRBD2
DNA: TGTGCCAGCAGCTTAAGTTCGTCCAGGACTAGTGAGCAGTTCTTC
CDR3: CASSLSSSRTSEQFF

size: NA
V: TRBV7-9
J: TRBJ2-1
D: NA
DNA: TGTGCCAGCAGCTTTTCCCCTCTTTCTAATGAGCAGTTCTTC
CDR3: CASSFSPLSNEQFF

size: NA
V: TRBV2
J: TRBJ2-7
D: TRBD1
DNA: TGTGCCAGCAGTACAGGACAGGGGGTGGGTAACGAGCAGTACTTC
CDR3: CASSTGQGVGNEQYF

size: NA
V: TRBV5-4
J: TRBJ1-1
D: TRBD1
DNA: TGTGCCAGCAGCCGGGGACAGGGGGACACTGAAGCTTTCTTT
CDR3: CASSRGQGDTEAFF

size: NA
V: TRBV29-1
J: TRBJ2-2
D: NA
DNA: TGCAGCGGAGGTTTCTCCAGGTCCACCGGGGAGCTGTTTTTT
CDR3: CSGGFSRSTGELFF

size: many
V: TRBV19
J: TRBJ1-1
D: NA
DNA: TGTGCCAGTAGTAGGCCAAGGGCCATGAACACTGAAGCTTTCTTT
CDR3: CASSRPRAMNTEAFF

size: few
V: TRBV7-2
J: TRBJ1-5
D: NA
DNA: TGTGCCAGCAGCGAAACGGGGACCTTATATCAGCCCCAGCATTTT
CDR3: CASSETGTLYQPQHF

size: NA
V: TRBV5-1
J: TRBJ2-7
D: NA
DNA: TGCGCCAGCAGCTTGGGCGGCCACGAGCAGTACTTC
CDR3: CASSLGGHEQYF

size: NA
V: TRBV2
J: TRBJ2-2
D: NA
DNA: TGTGCCAGCAGTGAAGAACGGCCCGGCGGGGAGCTGTTTTTT
CDR3: CASSEERPGGELFF

size: once
V: TRBV5-1
J: TRBJ2-1
D: NA
DNA: TGCGCCAGCAGTTCGGCCTCACGGGCCGAGCAGTTCTTC
CDR3: CASSSASRAEQFF

size: NA
V: TRBV5-1
J: TRBJ1-1
D: NA
DNA: TGCGCCAGCAGCTTCAATGGGGGCACTGAAGCTTTCTTT
CDR3: CASSFNGGTEAFF

size: NA
V: TRBV5-1
J: TRBJ1-4
D: NA
DNA: TGCGCCAGCAGTTCTGGTCCGGGTAGGGGGAACGAAAAACTGTTTTTT
CDR3: CASSSGPGRGNEKLFF

size: NA
V: TRBV29-1
J: TRBJ2-1
D: NA
DNA: TGCAGCGCCGGTTGGGAGATTGAGCAGTTCTTC
CDR3: CSAGWEIEQFF

size: many
V: TRBV20-1
J: TRBJ2-7
D: NA
DNA: TGCAGTGTTGGGACCCCCCTAGAGCAGTACTTC
CDR3: CSVGTPLEQYF

size: few
V: TRBV7-2
J: TRBJ2-7
D: TRBD2
DNA: TGTGCCAGCAGCCAAGGACTAGCGGAGACCTACGAGCAGTACTTC
CDR3: CASSQGLAETYEQYF

size: NA
V: TRBV11-3
J: TRBJ2-1
D: TRBD2
DNA: TGTGCCAGCAGCTCTAGCGGGGGGTACAATGAGCAGTTCTTC
CDR3: CASSSSGGYNEQFF

size: NA
V: TRBV19
J: TRBJ1-1
D: NA
DNA: TGTGCCAGTTCCGTTTGGGGCTCGAACACTGAAGCTTTCTTT
CDR3: CASSVWGSNTEAFF

size: NA
V: TRBV28
J: TRBJ1-2
D: NA
DNA: TGTGCCAGCGAAGGAGCACCGCTAAGAGGCTACACCTTC
CDR3: CASEGAPLRGYTF